These 14 T cell receptor beta chains originate from one sample sequenced in a study of T-cell reconstitution after alpha-beta-depleted transplantation in children. It was with unique molecular identifiers that the TCRbeta library was prepared. TCRdb re-called the PCR reads with MiXCR, one entry per CDR3 protein. The data hold roughly 350,000 distinct CDR3 sequences, with 15% to 20% observed a single time. The starting material was PBMCs, mostly from graft donor cells, obtained 360 days after TCRalphabeta/CD19-depleted stem cell transplant. The receptor set was obtained from a male patient under 10 years old who had a stem cell transplant for acute lymphoblastic leukemia, so the T cells may come from the graft donor.

The chain recombines TRBV7-2 with TRBJ1-4; D remains unclear. This CDR3 comprises 13 residues. CDR1 is SGHTA and CDR2 is FQGNSA in the germline V gene. Between the trimmed V and J ends, which lost 5 bases and 9 bases, there was a span of 13 bases. CDR3 coding DNA: TGTGCCAGCAGCAGGGAAAGGTTGAAAAAACTGTTTTTT. Its protein product is CASSRERLKKLFF. Together with reference TRBV7-2 and TRBJ1-4, the CDR3 gives the full variable domain: GAGVSQSPSNKVTEKGKDVELRCDPISGHTALYWYRQSLGQGLEFLIYFQGNSAPDKSGLPSDRFSAERTGGSVSTLTIQRTQQEDSAVYLCASSRERLKKLFFGSGTQLSVL.

The gene calls are TRBV4-1 and TRBJ2-5; TRBD1 might be the D (7 bases). Germline CDR1 reads MGHRA; CDR2 reads YSYEKL. V lost 0 bases, J lost 2 bases, and 16 bases lay in between. CDR3 length equals 17 residues. CDR3 DNA: TGCGCCAGCAGCCAAGATTGGAGGGGGCGCGGGCAAGAGACCCAGTACTTC. Encoded protein: CASSQDWRGRGQETQYF.

This clonotype was observed at least ten times. The chain couples TRBV6-5 to TRBJ1-3; D not certain. CDR1 is MNHEY and CDR2 is SVGAGI in the germline V gene. CDR3 length equals 15 residues. Deletions cut 0 bases from V and 0 bases from J, with 6 bases between. The CDR3 DNA is TGTGCCAGCAGTTACTCGCGGTACTCTGGAAACACCATATATTTT. Amino acid sequence: CASSYSRYSGNTIYF.

Only a few counts were recorded for this clonotype. This rearrangement joins TRBV28 to TRBJ2-5; either TRBD1 or TRBD2 may supply D (5 bases each). With 4 bases removed from V and 7 bases from J, the gap between germline ends came to 25 bases. This CDR3 spans 17 amino acids. The germline V gene has CDR1 MDHEN and CDR2 SYDVKM. CDR3: CASSSVRDAGRSSTQYF. CDR3 DNA sequence: TGTGCCAGCAGTTCCGTCCGGGACGCCGGCCGGTCTTCGACCCAGTACTTC. The full variable domain, rest sourced from reference TRBV28 and TRBJ2-5, is DVKVTQSSRYLVKRTGEKVFLECVQDMDHENMFWYRQDPGLGLRLIYFSYDVKMKEKGDIPEGYSVSREKKERFSLILESASTNQTSMYLCASSSVRDAGRSSTQYFGPGTRLLVL.

In this sample, this clonotype turned up many times. This sequence joins TRBV12-3 or TRBV12-4 and TRBJ1-4; 7 nucleotides match TRBD1. This CDR3 contains 13 residues. The V and J ends lost 7 bases and 5 bases, in that order; junction bases with no gene match: 4. The CDR3 DNA sequence: TGTGCCAGCACACCGACAGGGAATGAAAAACTGTTTTTT. Protein product: CASTPTGNEKLFF.

For this clonotype: The conserved final phenylalanine or tryptophan is absent from the CDR3, which likely points to a read error. V gene TRBV20-1 combines with J gene TRBJ2-1, with D unresolved. Germline V gene sequence: CDR1 DFQATT, CDR2 SNEGSKA (reference sequence). The CDR3 runs 12 residues. The V end was cut by 3 bases, the J end by 13 bases, with 16 bases between. The CDR3: CSARTLPFYQFL. In DNA, the CDR3 is TGCAGTGCTAGGACCCTGCCTTTCTATCAGTTCCTC.

This clonotype has a handful of counts. The chain recombines TRBV5-6 with TRBJ2-7; TRBD2 matches 10 bases. The length of the CDR3 is 13 residues. Germline-derived CDR1 and CDR2 are SGHDT and YYEEEE. Germline trimming cut 5 bases from V and 3 bases from J; bases unmatched to any gene: 2. The CDR3 sequence is CASRTSGRYEQYF. The CDR3 region has the DNA TGTGCCAGCAGGACTAGCGGGCGCTACGAGCAGTACTTC.

There are many counts of this clonotype. The CDR3, as DNA: TGTGCCAGCAGCCCGATGAACACTGAAGCTTTCTTT. Amino acids: CASSPMNTEAFF. The chain is built from TRBV12-3 or TRBV12-4 and TRBJ1-1; no firm D call. The CDR3 has 12 residues. Trimming took off 6 bases at V and 0 bases at J, with 5 bases between the two ends.

The rearrangement uses TRBV12-3 or TRBV12-4 and TRBJ2-5; 7 nucleotides agree with TRBD2. V shed 4 bases and J 5 bases; nucleotides not matched to a gene: 4. CDR3 length: 13 residues. The DNA for the CDR3 is TGTGCCAGCAGTTGGGGGGGTGAGGAGACCCAGTACTTC. It is translated as CASSWGGEETQYF.

The chain recombines TRBV25-1 with TRBJ2-1; TRBD1 aligns across 9 bases. CDR3 length: 17 amino acids. Trimming removed 8 bases from V and 3 bases from J; junction bases left unmatched: 14. Germline CDR1 and CDR2: MGHDK and SYGVNS. This chain's CDR3 is CASPPPGTGILYNEQFF. The CDR3, as DNA: TGTGCCAGCCCCCCCCCCGGGACAGGGATCCTCTACAATGAGCAGTTCTTC.

This clonotype was observed a handful of times. This sequence joins TRBV6-1 and TRBJ2-7; 11 nucleotides agree with TRBD2. The CDR3 has 15 amino acids. V was pared by 3 bases and J by 4 bases, with 5 bases of the junction left unmatched. Germline V gene lookup returns CDR1 MNHNS and CDR2 SASEGT. The DNA of the CDR3 is TGTGCCAGCAGTGATCCGGGACTAGCGGTTTACGAGCAGTACTTC. This encodes CASSDPGLAVYEQYF.

Only a few counts were recorded for this clonotype. The rearrangement links TRBV7-2 to TRBJ2-1; D ambiguous. V lost 3 bases, J lost 0 bases, and 3 bases lay in between. The CDR3 contains 13 residues. Germline values: CDR1 SGHTA, CDR2 FQGNSA. The CDR3 here is CASSFPSYNEQFF. The DNA for the CDR3 is TGTGCCAGCAGCTTCCCCTCCTACAATGAGCAGTTCTTC.

This clonotype appeared a few times. The chain has TRBV10-3 and TRBJ2-7, with D tentatively TRBD2 (5 bases). The germline V gene has CDR1 ENHRY and CDR2 SYGVKD. The CDR3 has 16 residues. Deletions cut 0 bases from V and 5 bases from J, with 17 bases between. CDR3 sequence reads: CAISESGLAPVDEQYF. The CDR3 DNA sequence: TGTGCCATCAGTGAGTCCGGGCTAGCCCCCGTCGACGAGCAGTACTTC.

J is TRBJ1-2 and V is TRBV5-1, with 9 nucleotides matching TRBD1. The CDR3 is 14 residues long. The V gene's germline CDR1 is SGHRS and CDR2 YFSETQ. V shed 3 bases and J 5 bases; nucleotides not matched to a gene: 5. CDR3 amino acids: CASSSGDRGYGYTF. DNA of the CDR3: TGCGCCAGCAGCTCCGGTGACAGGGGGTATGGCTACACCTTC.